Listed here is a single T cell receptor (beta chain). The specificity of this receptor is unknown. No much larger clone exists at a distance of one base, and base qualities are not known. The data were obtained in a study of T cells in Graves' hyperthyroidism and ophthalmopathy (dated by TCRdb to between 2018 and 2021). Concerning the study at large: Peripheral blood samples were taken at initial diagnosis, before any treatment was given. A discovery cohort of roughly 96 patients, about 40 with Graves' ophthalmopathy and about 58 with stable Graves' hyperthyroidism, was used to find distinguishing TCR V-J signatures. An independent validation cohort of fewer than 20 hyperthyroidism patients and more than 15 patients who later progressed to ophthalmopathy tested prospective prediction of ophthalmopathy. The 75 to 100 discovery patients were randomly split 7:3 into training and test sets. Thyroid tissue and blood T-cell repertoires from roughly 6 Graves' hyperthyroidism patients were also compared in the study. After sampling, hyperthyroidism patients received methimazole starting at 30 mg daily, and ophthalmopathy patients received high-dose intravenous methylprednisolone. According to the paper, TCR Vbeta CDR3 sequencing was carried out on about 140 peripheral blood samples, which came from approximately 41 ophthalmopathy, 80 or so hyperthyroidism and some 17 progressor patients.

CDR1 MGHDK and CDR2 SYGVNS are derived from the germline V gene. Germline trimming amounts to 8 bases on V and 3 bases on J, with 4 as the count of junction bases outside the gene matches. The CDR3 contains 14 residues, cysteine and phenylalanine counted. Of all the DNA, just the CDR3 is kept, 42 bases in frame from base 1. The full study reports these points: In validation, progression to ophthalmopathy was predicted by the model with 70.59% sensitivity and roughly 72% specificity, a median of roughly 6.4 months before onset. Ophthalmopathy was separated from stable hyperthyroidism by a 13 V-J signature model, with over 85% sensitivity and 81% to 83% specificity obtained in cross-validation and 80%/75% obtained in testing. Sample size was not statistically predetermined, and investigators were not blinded to group allocation. Most expanded thyroid clonotypes (frequency above 0.001) were also detected in blood, suggesting blood repertoires may reflect thyroid immune responses.

TCR beta CDR3 regions were amplified from RNA transcripts. The TCR CDR3 was subjected to a first round of RT-PCR using the HTBI primer set and the Qiagen OneStep RT-PCR kit. A second multiplex PCR round built the libraries, followed by size selection and purification. Sequencing of the libraries was done on an Illumina HiSeq2000 using paired-end 100 bp reads. The authors' analysis ran thus. SOAPnuke was used to process the raw data, with reads discarded if the reads contained adapters or uncalled bases, had a mean Phred below 15, or lacked an exact constant-primer or identifier match. COPE v1.2.5 was used to merge high-quality paired reads, and clonotypes were defined as unique nucleotide sequences. MiTCR v1.1 was used to align the clonotypes against IMGT TRBV, TRBD and TRBJ reference segments. Analysis was restricted to V-J combinations with a frequency above 0.0001, which covered roughly 99% of repertoires. The TCS score was defined as the ratio of F50 (clonal expansion) to E x V (chaos), calculated using BLOSUM62-based TCRdist between CDR3 peptides within each V-J. Welch's t-statistics and random forest reduced fewer than 600 V-J features to under 15, which were used in a naive Bayes classifier (R e1071). The similarity between thyroid and blood repertoires was quantified using the Morisita-Horn index. TCRdb's own reprocessing of the public reads used fastp at Q25 and MiXCR and kept productive beta chains. Each record represents a unique CDR3 protein, reported with the most common genes and DNA among its rows. For this entry, the V and J calls and clone size follow TCRdb and not the study's own pipeline. This sample comprises about 840,000 distinct CDR3 sequences, over 35% of them detected only once. Approximately 8.7% of the sample comes from the top ten.

Graves' hyperthyroidism was defined as stable when no progression to ophthalmopathy occurred over 18 months of follow-up. The hyperthyroidism patients were between 18 and 65 years old and newly diagnosed, with a disease duration of less than 2 months. Exclusion was applied to patients with uncontrolled infections, other autoimmune diseases, pregnancy or lactation. Diagnoses were based on clinical symptoms, serum thyroxine and TRAb, thyroid ultrasound and orbital computed tomography. Ficoll-Paque density gradient centrifugation was used to isolate PBMCs from approximately 11 ml of fresh peripheral blood. Total RNA was extracted using Trizol reagent, and RNA quality was assessed on an Agilent 2100 Bioanalyzer.

The sample was blood. Recombination linked TRBV25-1 to TRBJ2-6; 7 nucleotides in the junction match TRBD1. This receptor was obtained from a man aged 18 to 30 with Graves' hyperthyroidism. The nucleotides read TGTGCCAGCCGCGGACAGGTTGGGGCCAACGTCCTGACTTTC. Its product reads: CASRGQVGANVLTF.